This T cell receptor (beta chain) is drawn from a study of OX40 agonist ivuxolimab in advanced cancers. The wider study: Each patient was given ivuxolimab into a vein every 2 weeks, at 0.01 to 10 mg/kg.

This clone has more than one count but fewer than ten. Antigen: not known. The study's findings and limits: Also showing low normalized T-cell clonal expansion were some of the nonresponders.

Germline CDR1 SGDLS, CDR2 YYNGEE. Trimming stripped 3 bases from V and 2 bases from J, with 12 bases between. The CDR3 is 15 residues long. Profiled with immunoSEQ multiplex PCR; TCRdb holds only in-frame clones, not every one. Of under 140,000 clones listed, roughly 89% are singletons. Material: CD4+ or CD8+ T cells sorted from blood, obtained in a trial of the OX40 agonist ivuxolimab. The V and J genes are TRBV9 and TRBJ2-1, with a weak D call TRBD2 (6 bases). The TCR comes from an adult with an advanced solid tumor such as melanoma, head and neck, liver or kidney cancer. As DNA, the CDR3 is TGTGCCAGCAGCGCGGAGGGGCGCGCCTACAATGAGCAGTTCTTC. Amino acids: CASSAEGRAYNEQFF.